A single T cell receptor (beta chain) is shown here with its context. Antigen: not known. Primers included in the PCR were 60 Vbeta and 13 Jbeta primers. Original data processing: About 11 million shared chains were among the roughly 78 million unique TCR beta chains that a later analysis counted. Using immunoSEQ multiplex PCR, the repertoire was profiled, and TCRdb retains in-frame clones only, with some absent. That table is the source of V, J and clone size, and D and trimming were worked out from the DNA. Seen here are some 150,000 clones, 77% observed once, and the top ten hold 1.5% to 2%. V lost 6 bases to trimming and J lost 4 bases; unmatched junction nucleotides: 8. CDR3 size: 14 residues. From germline, CDR1 is MDHEN and CDR2 SYDVKM. The data derive from a study of cytomegalovirus exposure and HLA in healthy donors. Study results and limitations: On later analysis, the bulk of CMV-associated TCR beta chains appeared to be HLA-restricted. In an earlier analysis, productive rearrangement rates for most beta V segments clustered near 87% or 30%.

The specimen sequenced was PBMCs. The chain combines TRBV28 with TRBJ1-2, with 7 bases that match TRBD1. The sequence was collected from a woman in her 30s in good health and CMV-seronegative. The CDR3 sequence: CASRSDRYIYGYTF. CDR3 nucleotides: TGTGCCAGCAGGTCGGACAGGTACATCTATGGCTACACCTTC.